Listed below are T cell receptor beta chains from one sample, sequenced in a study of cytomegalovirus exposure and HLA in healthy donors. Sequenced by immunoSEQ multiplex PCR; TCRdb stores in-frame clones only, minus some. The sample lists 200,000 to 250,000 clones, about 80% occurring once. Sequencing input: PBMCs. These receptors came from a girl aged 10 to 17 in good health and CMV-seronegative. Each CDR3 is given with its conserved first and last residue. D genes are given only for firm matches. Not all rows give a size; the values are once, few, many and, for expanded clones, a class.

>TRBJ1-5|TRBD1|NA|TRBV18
TGTGCCAGCTCAGAGGGACAGGGGGCGGGTCAGCCCCAGCATTTT
CASSEGQGAGQPQHF
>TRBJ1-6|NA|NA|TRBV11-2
TGTGCCAGCAGCTTAGGGAGTTCACCCCTCCACTTT
CASSLGSSPLHF
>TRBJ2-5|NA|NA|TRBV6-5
TGTGCCAGCAGCCGTTGGAGTATACAAGAGACCCAGTACTTC
CASSRWSIQETQYF
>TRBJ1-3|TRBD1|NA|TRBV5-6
TGTGCCAGCAGCTTAAAATCGGGACAGGGGAGAAACACCATATATTTT
CASSLKSGQGRNTIYF
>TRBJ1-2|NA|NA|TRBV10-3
TGTGCCATCAGAAGAAACCGGGAACTCAACTACTACACCTTC
CAIRRNRELNYYTF
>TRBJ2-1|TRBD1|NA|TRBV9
TGTGCCAGCAGCGGAGGACAGGGGGCGGGAATGATAAGTGAGCAGTTCTTC
CASSGGQGAGMISEQFF
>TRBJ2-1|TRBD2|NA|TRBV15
TGTGCCACCAGCCGTACGGGAGGGGGGTCCTACAATGAGCAGTTCTTC
CATSRTGGGSYNEQFF
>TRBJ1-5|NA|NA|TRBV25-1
TGTGCCAGCGCGGAGGGCCCTGGGAATCAGCCCCAGCATTTT
CASAEGPGNQPQHF
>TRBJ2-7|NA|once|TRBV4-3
TGCGCCAGCAGCCCATCCCACACCCGTTCCTACGAGCAGTACTTC
CASSPSHTRSYEQYF
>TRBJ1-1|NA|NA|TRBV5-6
TGTGCCAGCAGTTCTCCAGGGGAGCCCCTTGAAGCTTTCTTT
CASSSPGEPLEAFF
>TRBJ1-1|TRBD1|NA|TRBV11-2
TGTGCCAGCAGCACACGAGGACAGGCGAACACTGAAGCTTTCTTT
CASSTRGQANTEAFF
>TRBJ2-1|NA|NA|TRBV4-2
TGTGCCAGCAGCCAAGAGGGGGGCTCCTACAATGAGCAGTTCTTC
CASSQEGGSYNEQFF
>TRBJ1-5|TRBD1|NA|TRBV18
TGTGCCAGCTCGCGACAGGGTGCTGATCAGCCCCAGCATTTT
CASSRQGADQPQHF
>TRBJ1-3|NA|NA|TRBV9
TGTGCCAGCAGCGCATCCACCGGCAGGGCTGGAAACACCATATATTTT
CASSASTGRAGNTIYF
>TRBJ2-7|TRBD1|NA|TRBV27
TGTGCCAGCAGTTTCACGGACAGGGCCTTCTCCTACGAGCAGTACTTC
CASSFTDRAFSYEQYF
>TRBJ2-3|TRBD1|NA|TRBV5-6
TGTGCCAGCAGCTTCGATAGGACAGGGGCCACAGATACGCAGTATTTT
CASSFDRTGATDTQYF
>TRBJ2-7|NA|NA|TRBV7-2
TGTGCCAGCAGCCTCCCGACGGGAGAGCAGTACTTC
CASSLPTGEQYF
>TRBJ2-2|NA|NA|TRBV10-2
TGCGCCAGCACCCCCGCGAGTTTAACCGGGGAGCTGTTTTTT
CASTPASLTGELFF
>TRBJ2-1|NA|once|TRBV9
TGTGCCAGCAGCGTCAGACAGCGCTCCTACAATGAGCAGTTCTTC
CASSVRQRSYNEQFF
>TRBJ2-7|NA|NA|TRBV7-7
TGTGCTAGCAGCCCGACTGTTAGCTCCTACGAGCAGTACTTC
CASSPTVSSYEQYF
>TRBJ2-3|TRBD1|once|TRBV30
TGTGCCTGGGTGACCGGGACAGGGGGAAATGGAGATACGCAGTATTTT
CAWVTGTGGNGDTQYF
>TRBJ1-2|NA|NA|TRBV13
TGTGCCAGCAGCCGTACAGGGTCCCCAGAAGATGGCTACACCTTC
CASSRTGSPEDGYTF
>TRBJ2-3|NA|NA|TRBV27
TGTGCCAGCAGTTTTCTACGACAGCATACTAGCACAGATACGCAGTATTTT
CASSFLRQHTSTDTQYF
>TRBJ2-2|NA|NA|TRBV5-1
TGCGCCAGCAGCTTGGAGTCAGGGGTTCCCGGGGAGCTGTTTTTT
CASSLESGVPGELFF
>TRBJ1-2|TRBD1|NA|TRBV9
TGTGCCAGCAAGAAGGGGGCGTCTGACTATGGCTACACCTTC
CASKKGASDYGYTF
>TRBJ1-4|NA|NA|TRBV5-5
TGTGCCAGCAGCTTGTCCCAGGAAAAACTGTTTTTT
CASSLSQEKLFF